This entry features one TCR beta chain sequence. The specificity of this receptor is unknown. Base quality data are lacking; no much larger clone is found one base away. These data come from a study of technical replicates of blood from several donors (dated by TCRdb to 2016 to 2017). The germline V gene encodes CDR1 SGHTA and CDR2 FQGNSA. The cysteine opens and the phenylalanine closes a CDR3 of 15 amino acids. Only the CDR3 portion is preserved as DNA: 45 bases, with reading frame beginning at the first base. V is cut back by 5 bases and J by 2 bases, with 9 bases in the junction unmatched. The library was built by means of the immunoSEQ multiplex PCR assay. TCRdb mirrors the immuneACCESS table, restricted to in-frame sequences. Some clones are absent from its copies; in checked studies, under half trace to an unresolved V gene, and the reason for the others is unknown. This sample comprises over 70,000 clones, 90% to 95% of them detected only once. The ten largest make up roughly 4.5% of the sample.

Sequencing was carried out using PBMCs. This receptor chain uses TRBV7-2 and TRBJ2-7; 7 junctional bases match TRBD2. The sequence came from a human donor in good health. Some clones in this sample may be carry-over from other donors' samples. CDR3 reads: CASSPRTSKPYEQYF. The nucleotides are TGTGCCAGCAGCCCCCGGACTAGTAAACCCTACGAGCAGTACTTC.